The clone carrying this T cell receptor (beta chain) has just one count. The record originates from a study of OX40 agonist ivuxolimab in advanced cancers. Study context: Patients received the agonistic anti-OX40 (CD134) antibody ivuxolimab. Hepatocellular carcinoma, melanoma, renal cell or head and neck cancer occurred in dose-escalation patients.

With autoimmune disease history or systemic immunosuppression, patients were excluded. CDR1 is LGHNA, CDR2 YSLEER, per germline. There are 16 residues in the CDR3. Between the trimmed V and J ends, which lost 0 bases and 4 bases, there was a span of 15 bases. The table came from immunoSEQ multiplex PCR; TCRdb's copy has only in-frame clones and leaves some out. The sample carries about 71,000 clones, 90% to 95% recorded once. Here the sequenced sample was CD4+ or CD8+ T cells sorted from blood, taken in a trial of the OX40 agonist ivuxolimab. The clonotype was recovered from an adult with an advanced solid tumor such as melanoma, head and neck, liver or kidney cancer. The chain employs TRBV4-3 and TRBJ1-2, with D unclear. In DNA form, the CDR3 reads TGCGCCAGCAGCCAAGATCTTGGTATGAAAGGCTATGGCTACACCTTC. Protein sequence: CASSQDLGMKGYGYTF.